This passage covers 3 T cell receptor beta chains from one sample sequenced in a study of T-cell memory formation after mild COVID-19 (dated by TCRdb to the early 2020s). The method behind the library was 5' RACE. The listed sequencing device is Illumina NovaSeq 6000. TCRdb reanalyzed the raw reads on its own, using fastp at Q25 for trimming and MiXCR for clone calling, and kept in-frame beta chains. Identical CDR3 proteins give one entry, which carries the most common genes and DNA. The sample table holds 95,000 to 120,000 distinct CDR3 sequences, of which over 15% were seen once. Around 5.5% of the sample is held by the ten biggest clonotypes. Sequenced material: PBMCs or a T cell subset sorted from them (not recorded which). The receptors derive from a man between 18 and 35 years old who had mild COVID-19 (a few samples of this study predate the infection). The sample titles of this study are shuffled in the database, so cell type and time point are left out; the donor was told from shared clones.

CDR3 region: CAWMLAGAQQYF. The DNA for the CDR3 is TGTGCCTGGATGCTAGCGGGAGCTCAGCAGTACTTC. The rearrangement uses TRBV30 and TRBJ2-7, with 10 bases identical to TRBD2. Germline CDR1 and CDR2: GTSNPN and SVGIG (reference sequence). The CDR3 loop spans 12 amino acids. Germline trimming cut 4 bases from V and 8 bases from J; bases unmatched to any gene: 5.

This rearrangement joins TRBV4-3 to TRBJ2-1, with D possibly being TRBD2 (5 bases). This CDR3 region has 14 residues. V dropped 0 bases and J dropped 11 bases, with 14 bases sitting between them. In germline, CDR1 is LGHNA, CDR2 YSLEER. The CDR3 region has the DNA TGCGCCAGCAGCCAAGATTTTAGGACTCCAAAGCAGTTCTTC. Amino acids: CASSQDFRTPKQFF.

Only a few counts were recorded for this clonotype. The J gene is TRBJ2-1, the V gene TRBV12-3 or TRBV12-4; unclear D gene. The CDR3 loop spans 12 amino acids. V dropped 7 bases and J dropped 6 bases, with 10 bases sitting between them. CDR3 nucleotide sequence: TGTGCCAGCACCTGGCTTGTCAATGAGCAGTTCTTC. Translation gives CASTWLVNEQFF.